Each of the 15 T cell receptor beta chains below was sequenced from the same sample in a study of OX40 agonist ivuxolimab in advanced cancers. Sequencing used immunoSEQ multiplex PCR; TCRdb keeps in-frame clones, though not all of them. Of 150,000 to 180,000 clones listed, 85% to 95% are singletons. Here the sequenced sample was CD4+ or CD8+ T cells sorted from blood, taken in a trial of the OX40 agonist ivuxolimab. The receptors here all came from an adult with an advanced solid tumor such as melanoma, head and neck, liver or kidney cancer.

This clone was counted once. V gene TRBV6-5 combines with J gene TRBJ2-7; a weak D match, TRBD1 (6 bases). Germline assignment: CDR1 MNHEY and CDR2 SVGAGI. V was shortened by 6 bases and J by 4 bases, with 16 bases between the two germline ends. This CDR3 has 14 amino acids. The CDR3 DNA follows: TGTGCCAGCAGGCCCGGGACACGGGTTTACGAGCAGTACTTC. Translating it yields CASRPGTRVYEQYF.

The rearrangement links TRBV5-8 to TRBJ1-4, with TRBD1 as a possible D gene (5 bases). From germline, CDR1 is SGHTS and CDR2 YDEGEE. V was clipped by 4 bases and J by 1 base, with 11 bases between them. This CDR3 comprises 15 residues. Here the CDR3 reads CASSLGTVTNEKLFF. As DNA, the CDR3 is TGTGCCAGCAGCCTCGGGACGGTAACTAATGAAAAACTGTTTTTT.

The V call is TRBV13, the J call TRBJ1-4; 9 positions agree with TRBD1. The CDR3 consists of 15 residues. V was pared by 4 bases and J by 7 bases, with 7 bases of the junction left unmatched. In germline, CDR1 is PRHDT, CDR2 FYEKMQ (reference sequence). CDR3 bases: TGTGCCAGCAGCTCCGGGACAGGGATTGGTGAAAAACTGTTTTTT. The encoded protein is CASSSGTGIGEKLFF.

The chain is built from TRBV4-1 and TRBJ2-6; 11 nucleotides line up with TRBD1. CDR1 is MGHRA, CDR2 YSYEKL, per germline. V lost 4 bases and J lost 0; bases outside the gene matches: 5. CDR3 length: 18 residues. CDR3: CASSRGQGALSGANVLTF. For the CDR3, the DNA is TGCGCCAGCAGCCGCGGACAGGGGGCTCTCTCTGGGGCCAACGTCCTGACTTTC.

The rearrangement links TRBV5-4 to TRBJ2-5, with 9 bases lining up with TRBD1. The germline gives CDR1 SGHNT, CDR2 YYREEE (reference sequence). J gave up 6 bases and V 4 bases, and 10 bases lay outside the gene matches. The CDR3 consists of 15 residues. The CDR3 DNA is TGTGCCAGCAGCCCCGCGGGACAGGGTGAGAAGACCCAGTACTTC. It codes for CASSPAGQGEKTQYF.

As regards this clone: The junction departs from germline at one end; a sequencing error may be responsible. This chain joins TRBV9 and TRBJ1-3; perhaps TRBD1 as D (6 bases). Germline CDR1 reads SGDLS; CDR2 reads YYNGEE. This CDR3 has 16 residues. The CDR3 protein is CASSPQQGLPGNTIYF. The CDR3 DNA reads TGTGCCAGCAGCCCCCAACAGGGCCTACCTGGGAACACCATATATTTT.

The rearrangement uses TRBV5-6 and TRBJ1-1; possible D gene TRBD1, 6 bases. CDR3 length: 14 amino acids. Between the trimmed V and J ends, which lost 4 bases and 0 bases, there was a span of 10 bases. The germline V gene encodes CDR1 SGHDT and CDR2 YYEEEE. The CDR3 bases are TGTGCCAGCAGCCCTGACAGGATGAACACTGAAGCTTTCTTT. This encodes CASSPDRMNTEAFF.

This chain connects TRBV5-1 to TRBJ2-1, with TRBD2 as a possible D gene (5 bases). The CDR3 loop spans 16 amino acids. V was clipped by 0 bases and J by 4 bases, with 14 bases between them. CDR1 is SGHRS and CDR2 is YFSETQ in the germline V gene. CDR3 DNA: TGCGCCAGCAGCTTGGCCACGGGATTCATTTACAATGAGCAGTTCTTC. Translating it yields CASSLATGFIYNEQFF.

This clone was seen a few times. V gene TRBV4-3 combines with J gene TRBJ1-1; 10 bases agree with TRBD1. Germline assignment: CDR1 LGHNA and CDR2 YSLEER. The ends lost 4 bases at V and 6 bases at J; junction bases unmatched: 5. This CDR3 has 14 residues. CDR3 amino acids: CASSRGQGRAEAFF. CDR3 nucleotide sequence: TGCGCCAGCAGCCGGGGACAGGGGCGGGCTGAAGCTTTCTTT.

V is TRBV11-1 and J is TRBJ2-7; TRBD2 agrees at 10 bases. Germline CDR1 and CDR2: SGHAT and FQDESV (reference sequence). The CDR3 has 15 residues. V gave up 5 bases and J gave up 2 bases; unmatched junction bases: 6. The CDR3 spells CASSLLAGRPYEQYF. The CDR3 region has the DNA TGTGCCAGCAGCCTACTAGCGGGACGACCCTACGAGCAGTACTTC.

V is TRBV27 and J is TRBJ2-7; D gene uncertain. Germline V gives CDR1 MNHEY, CDR2 SMNVEV (reference sequence). The CDR3 length is 13 residues. Trimming removed 2 bases from V and 0 bases from J, with 5 bases in between. The CDR3 DNA reads as TGTGCCAGCAGTTTAACGTTCTCCTACGAGCAGTACTTC. Residues: CASSLTFSYEQYF.

The J gene is TRBJ2-1, the V gene TRBV7-9; D remains ambiguous. The CDR3 is 15 amino acids. Germline V lookup: CDR1 SEHNR, CDR2 FQNEAQ (reference sequence). Trimming took off 5 bases at V and 1 base at J, with 12 bases between the two ends. Written as DNA, the CDR3 is TGTGCCAGCAGCCCGAGTTCGAGGTCCTACAATGAGCAGTTCTTC. It codes for CASSPSSRSYNEQFF.

This chain links TRBV7-2 with TRBJ2-7, with 8 bases lining up with TRBD1. This CDR3 has 14 residues. Germline values: CDR1 SGHTA, CDR2 FQGNSA. Trimming at V came to 5 bases and at J to 5 bases, leaving 8 bases not matched to a gene. The CDR3 here is CASSTRTGWNEQYF. In DNA form, the CDR3 reads TGTGCCAGCAGCACCCGGACAGGGTGGAACGAGCAGTACTTC.

J is TRBJ1-2 and V is TRBV10-3; 9 bases match TRBD1. The CDR3 runs 14 residues. The J segment lost 3 bases and the V segment lost 5 bases, leaving 4 bases of the junction unmatched. Germline assignment: CDR1 ENHRY and CDR2 SYGVKD. DNA for the CDR3: TGTGCCATCAGTACGGGACAGGGCGACTATGGCTACACCTTC. Its protein is CAISTGQGDYGYTF.

This rearrangement joins TRBV27 to TRBJ2-7; D might be TRBD2 (5 bases). CDR1 MNHEY and CDR2 SMNVEV come from the germline V gene (reference sequence). CDR3 length equals 13 residues. V was cut by 5 bases and J by 7 bases, with 15 bases left in between. The CDR3 nucleotides read TGTGCCAGCAGTCCCCTTGGCCGCGGGGAGCAGTACTTC. Encoded protein: CASSPLGRGEQYF.